A selection of T cell receptor beta chains follows, all from one sample in a study of beta chain features in type 1 diabetes. Some clones are missing from TCRdb's copy, which holds only in-frame ones; the method was immunoSEQ multiplex PCR. The sample yields about 330,000 clones, roughly 9.6% seen once. Sequencing was performed on naive CD4+ T cells from blood. The receptors here all came from a woman in her thirties in good health. The CDR3 runs from the conserved cysteine through the conserved F or W. A D gene is named only where the DNA matches it firmly. Clone size is given for some rows only: seen once, a few or many times, or a class if the clone is expanded.

TRBV30	NA	few	TRBJ1-2	TGTGCCTGGATGACCCGCACGGTCTCGGGCTATGGCTACACCTTC	CAWMTRTVSGYGYTF
TRBV5-1	TRBD1	few	TRBJ1-1	TGCGCCAGCAGCGGGACAGGGGAAGGGAACACTGAAGCTTTCTTT	CASSGTGEGNTEAFF
TRBV7-2	NA	few	TRBJ2-1	TGTGCCAGCAGCTCAGGGCGGGGGCTCAATGAGCAGTTCTTC	CASSSGRGLNEQFF
TRBV10-3	TRBD1	NA	TRBJ2-1	TGTGCCATCAGTGGGGACAGGGGGAATGAGCAGTTCTTC	CAISGDRGNEQFF
TRBV28	NA	NA	TRBJ1-1	TGTGCCAGCGTCCGAGACAGCGCGAACACTGAAGCTTTCTTT	CASVRDSANTEAFF
TRBV6-5	NA	NA	TRBJ1-1	TGTGCCAGCCGGCAGGGGATTGAAGCTTTCTTT	CASRQGIEAFF
TRBV11-2	TRBD2	NA	TRBJ2-1	TGTGCCAGCAAATCGGGACTAGCCCTGGGGAATGAGCAGTTCTTC	CASKSGLALGNEQFF
TRBV7-3	TRBD2	NA	TRBJ2-6	TGTGCCAGCAGCTTACTAGCGGGAGGGAGTAGATCTGGGGCCAACGTCCTGACTTTC	CASSLLAGGSRSGANVLTF
TRBV9	TRBD1	NA	TRBJ1-5	TGTGCCAGCAGCGCCGGGACAGGGTTTGTCGACAATCAGCCCCAGCATTTT	CASSAGTGFVDNQPQHF
TRBV29-1	TRBD2	NA	TRBJ2-1	TGCAGCGTTGAACTAGCGGTAAATTACAATGAGCAGTTCTTC	CSVELAVNYNEQFF
TRBV30	TRBD2	few	TRBJ2-5	TGTGCCTGGAGCGGACTAGCGGGAGAGACCCAGTACTTC	CAWSGLAGETQYF
TRBV7-3	TRBD2	NA	TRBJ2-1	TGTGCCAGCAGCTTAAATGCGGGGGCGGGCGTGACTAGCGGTTACAATGAGCAGTTCTTC	CASSLNAGAGVTSGYNEQFF
TRBV4-2	NA	NA	TRBJ1-1	TGTGCCAGCAGCCAAGGGGCGGGCCGGACTGAAGCTTTCTTT	CASSQGAGRTEAFF
TRBV29-1	TRBD2	NA	TRBJ2-1	TGCAGCTTCCGACTAGCGGGAGGACTCACCGCCGAGCAGTTCTTC	CSFRLAGGLTAEQFF
TRBV25-1	NA	few	TRBJ2-5	TGTGCCAGCAGCGCTACGTACCAAGAGACCCAGTACTTC	CASSATYQETQYF
TRBV18	NA	few	TRBJ1-5	TGTGCCAGCTCACCACCCCGAGGCGAAAGTCAGCCCCAGCATTTT	CASSPPRGESQPQHF
TRBV6-6	TRBD1	NA	TRBJ2-3	TGTGCCAGCAGTTACTCTGGACAGGGGGACCCGGATACGCAGTATTTT	CASSYSGQGDPDTQYF
TRBV5-1	TRBD2	NA	TRBJ2-7	TGCGCCAGCAGCTTGTCAGCGGGAGTTACTGAGCAGTACTTC	CASSLSAGVTEQYF
TRBV11-2	TRBD2	few	TRBJ2-4	TGTGCCAGCAGCTTGGGGCCCCCGGGGGGGCATAACATTCAGTACTTC	CASSLGPPGGHNIQYF
TRBV27	NA	NA	TRBJ2-1	TGTGCCAGCAGTCTGCTACGAAGCTCCTACAATGAGCAGTTCTTC	CASSLLRSSYNEQFF
TRBV27	NA	NA	TRBJ1-1	TGTGCCAGCAGTTTTGCCGAGTTGAACACTGAAGCTTTCTTT	CASSFAELNTEAFF
TRBV11-2	NA	NA	TRBJ2-1	TGTGCCAGCAGCTTAGTTCTACAGTTAAGTGATGAGCAGTTCTTC	CASSLVLQLSDEQFF
TRBV7-2	TRBD1	few	TRBJ1-2	TGTGCCAGCAGCCTCCGGTTGGAGCGGGACAGGGCCTATGGCTACACCTTC	CASSLRLERDRAYGYTF
TRBV11-1	TRBD1	NA	TRBJ1-2	TGTGCCAGCAGCTCTTCCGGGACAGAGAACTATGGCTACACCTTC	CASSSSGTENYGYTF
TRBV4-3	NA	NA	TRBJ2-7	TGCGCCAGCAGCCAAGATTTCACGGGAGTGACCTACGAGCAGTACTTC	CASSQDFTGVTYEQYF
TRBV28	NA	few	TRBJ2-7	TGTGCCAGCACCCCTCCCCTGGGTTCCGGGTTTATCGGCGAGCAGTACTTC	CASTPPLGSGFIGEQYF
TRBV7-2	TRBD1	NA	TRBJ1-2	TGTGCCAGCAGCTCGGGGACAGGGGATAATGGCTACACCTTC	CASSSGTGDNGYTF
TRBV4-2	TRBD2	few	TRBJ2-3	TGTGCCAGCAGCCAAGAGTTAGCGGGAGGGATAGGACTCACAGATACGCAGTATTTT	CASSQELAGGIGLTDTQYF
TRBV18	TRBD1	NA	TRBJ2-7	TGTGCCAGCTCACACCCCGGGACAGGGGACTACGAGCAGTACTTC	CASSHPGTGDYEQYF
TRBV27	TRBD2	few	TRBJ2-3	TGTGCCAGCAGCAAACTAGCGGATAGCACAGATACGCAGTATTTT	CASSKLADSTDTQYF
TRBV11-3	NA	NA	TRBJ2-3	TGTGCCAGCAGCTTAGCCGGCGGTGGGACAGATACGCAGTATTTT	CASSLAGGGTDTQYF
TRBV15	NA	NA	TRBJ1-5	TGTGCCACCAGTGGTGGAGGGAGCAATCAGCCCCAGCATTTT	CATSGGGSNQPQHF
TRBV28	TRBD1	NA	TRBJ2-7	TGTGCCAGCAGTACCACAGGGGCCTACGAGCAGTACTTC	CASSTTGAYEQYF
TRBV18	NA	NA	TRBJ1-2	TGTGCCAGCTCACCGCTGGACAGCGGTGGCTACACCTTC	CASSPLDSGGYTF
TRBV6-1	TRBD1	NA	TRBJ2-5	TGTGCCAGCAGAGCAGGGGGCGGTGAGACCCAGTACTTC	CASRAGGGETQYF
TRBV27	NA	NA	TRBJ2-7	TGTGCCAGCAGTTCCCCCCAGGGGGGAGGAGACCGCTACGAGCAGTACTTC	CASSSPQGGGDRYEQYF
TRBV25-1	TRBD1	few	TRBJ2-2	TGTGCCAGCAGTGAAGGACAGGGGAACACCGGGGAGCTGTTTTTT	CASSEGQGNTGELFF
TRBV6-5	NA	few	TRBJ2-3	TGTGCCAGCAGTTACCCGGCGAGGAGTGGTACGCAGTATTTT	CASSYPARSGTQYF
TRBV7-2	NA	few	TRBJ2-5	TGTGCCAGCAGCTTACAGTCCCAGGGGTCAGGCGAGACCCAGTACTTC	CASSLQSQGSGETQYF
TRBV2	TRBD2	few	TRBJ2-2	TGTGCCACCCGGGGCGGGGGGATCACCGGGGAGCTGTTTTTT	CATRGGGITGELFF
TRBV15	TRBD1	NA	TRBJ2-7	TGTGCCACCAGCAGCAGGGACAGGTCCTACGAGCAGTACTTC	CATSSRDRSYEQYF
TRBV14	NA	NA	TRBJ1-1	TGTGCCAGCAGCCAAGAGCAGGGTGACACTGAAGCTTTCTTT	CASSQEQGDTEAFF
TRBV7-2	NA	few	TRBJ1-1	TGTGCCAGCAGCCCCGAAACGTTCAGGACTGAAGCTTTCTTT	CASSPETFRTEAFF
TRBV19	NA	few	TRBJ2-1	TGTGCCAGTAGGACAGGTTACTACAATGAGCAGTTCTTC	CASRTGYYNEQFF
TRBV7-2	TRBD2	few	TRBJ2-5	TGTGCCAGCAGCTTAGCGCGGGGGAACCAAGAGACCCAGTACTTC	CASSLARGNQETQYF
TRBV4-3	NA	many	TRBJ2-1	TGCGCCAGCAGCCAAGGAGGGTGGCAGTTCTTC	CASSQGGWQFF
TRBV4-3	NA	NA	TRBJ2-2	TGCGCCAGCAGCCACGGGGGGCAGGACACCGGGGAGCTGTTTTTT	CASSHGGQDTGELFF
TRBV18	NA	few	TRBJ2-7	TGTGCCAGCTCACCGCGACGAGGCACTATTGACGAGCAGTACTTC	CASSPRRGTIDEQYF
TRBV25-1	NA	NA	TRBJ2-6	TGTGCCAGCAGTATAACAGGGTCTGGGGCCAACGTCCTGACTTTC	CASSITGSGANVLTF
TRBV14	NA	few	TRBJ2-1	TGTGCCAGCAGCCAAGTACCGGTAGAGCAGTTCTTC	CASSQVPVEQFF
TRBV7-3	TRBD2	few	TRBJ2-1	TGTGCCAGCAGCTTAGGTTTAGCGGGGAAGCAGTTCTTC	CASSLGLAGKQFF
TRBV25-1	TRBD2	few	TRBJ2-3	TGTGCCAGCAGTGAGGGACTAACTCCTCTATCGGATACGCAGTATTTT	CASSEGLTPLSDTQYF
TRBV29-1	NA	few	TRBJ1-2	TGCAGCGGGACGGACAGTAACTATGGCTACACCTTC	CSGTDSNYGYTF
TRBV18	NA	NA	TRBJ2-5	TGTGCCAGCTCACGGCAGGCGTTGGAGACCCAGTACTTC	CASSRQALETQYF
TRBV7-3	TRBD2	NA	TRBJ2-3	TGTGCCAGCAGTTTTAGCGGGAGCACAGATACGCAGTATTTT	CASSFSGSTDTQYF
TRBV5-4	NA	few	TRBJ2-1	TGTGCCAGCAGCTTGGGGGGTGTTAGCGGTGAGCAGTTCTTC	CASSLGGVSGEQFF
TRBV5-4	TRBD2	NA	TRBJ2-1	TGTGCCAGCAGCTTGGATCTAGCGGGGCTCAATGAGCAGTTCTTC	CASSLDLAGLNEQFF
TRBV5-4	NA	NA	TRBJ2-1	TGTGCTACGCGTGGGCAGGAAGTGGGGAGTTCCTACAATGAGCAGTTCTTC	CATRGQEVGSSYNEQFF
TRBV25-1	NA	NA	TRBJ1-1	TGTGCCAGCAGTGGGACAGTCATGAACACTGAAGCTTTCTTT	CASSGTVMNTEAFF
TRBV29-1	TRBD2	NA	TRBJ2-3	TGCAGCGCTGGACTAGCGGGAGTCGCAGATACGCAGTATTTT	CSAGLAGVADTQYF